This paragraph covers one TCR beta chain sequence. Its antigen remains unidentified. These data come from a study of fetal regulatory T cell absence and autoimmunity. Study context: The IPEX patients lacked clinical diabetes but had exocrine pancreas autoimmunity.

Study-wide points: The oligoclonal enrichment was interpreted as supporting antigen-driven pancreatic autoimmunity before birth in IPEX syndrome. Some top pancreas TCR clones were over 90-fold enriched versus cord blood. Broadly similar TRB gene family usage was seen in pancreas and cord blood.

Repertoires were generated with immunoSEQ multiplex PCR, while TCRdb's copy carries only in-frame clones and drops some. Among around 100,000 clones listed, 72% were seen once. The sample was pancreas tissue. The sequence came from a male donor with IPEX syndrome.

The CDR3 loop is CASSQTGRGDNEQFF. For the CDR3, the DNA is TGTGCCAGCTCACAAACGGGACGCGGGGACAATGAGCAGTTCTTC. The V gene is TRBV18, the J gene TRBJ2-1; tentatively, D is TRBD2 (6 bases). Germline-derived CDR1 and CDR2 are KGHSH and LQKENI. Between the trimmed V and J ends, which lost 4 bases and 5 bases, there was a span of 15 bases. This CDR3 has 15 amino acids.